This TCR beta chain appears in the sequencing data of a study of neoadjuvant anti-PD-1 for oral cavity cancer. The V gene's germline CDR1 is LNHNV and CDR2 YYDKDF (reference sequence). CDR3 length equals 15 residues. Trimming cost V 0 bases and J 5 bases, with 11 bases left between them. Here immunoSEQ multiplex PCR was the method, and the copy in TCRdb shows in-frame clones only, minus some. Found here are 15,000 or so clones, roughly two thirds of them singletons; the top ten hold 2.6%. The chain uses TRBV15 and TRBJ1-3, with unresolved D. This receptor was taken from a person aged 35 to 85 with oral cavity squamous cell carcinoma. The sample in question was PBMCs, obtained before nivolumab (anti-PD-1) treatment. Here the CDR3 reads CATSRDQDRRNTIYF. In DNA form, the CDR3 reads TGTGCCACCAGCAGAGATCAGGACCGCAGAAACACCATATATTTT. Supplemented by reference TRBV15 and TRBJ1-3, the full variable domain reads DAMVIQNPRYQVTQFGKPVTLSCSQTLNHNVMYWYQQKSSQAPKLLFHYYDKDFNNEADTPDNFQSRRPNTSFCFLDIRSPGLGDTAMYLCATSRDQDRRNTIYFGEGSWLTVV.